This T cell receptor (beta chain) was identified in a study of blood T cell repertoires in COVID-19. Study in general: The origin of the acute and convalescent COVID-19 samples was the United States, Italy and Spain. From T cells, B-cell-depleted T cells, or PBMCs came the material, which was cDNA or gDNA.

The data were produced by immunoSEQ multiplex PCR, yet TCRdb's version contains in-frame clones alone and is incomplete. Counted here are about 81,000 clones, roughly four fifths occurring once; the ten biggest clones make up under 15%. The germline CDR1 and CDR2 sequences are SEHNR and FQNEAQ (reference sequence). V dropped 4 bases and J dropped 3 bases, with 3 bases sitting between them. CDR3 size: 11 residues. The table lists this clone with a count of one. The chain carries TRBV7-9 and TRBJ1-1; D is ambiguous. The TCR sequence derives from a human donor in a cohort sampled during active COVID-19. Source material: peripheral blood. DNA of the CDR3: TGTGCCAGCAGCTCTGACACTGAAGCTTTCTTT. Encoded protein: CASSSDTEAFF.